The sequence of this TCR beta chain was determined in a study of blood T cells in healthy people across ages. The ends lost 5 bases at V and 8 bases at J; junction bases unmatched: 10. Germline values: CDR1 MNHEY, CDR2 SMNVEV (reference sequence). CDR3 size: 15 residues. A second PCR of 7 to 11 cycles used a sample-barcoded 5' primer and a J-beta primer mix. Every cDNA molecule carried a tag from a template-switch adaptor bearing 12 random nucleotides. TCRdb recomputed calls from the 5' RACE reads with MiXCR, one row per CDR3 protein. Altogether just under 900,000 distinct CDR3 sequences are present, about 28% being singletons, with the ten largest covering 17%. There are many counts of this clonotype.

The sample comprised blood. The receptor was derived from a woman of 80 years or more in good health. The chain links TRBV27 to TRBJ1-2, with 11 bases identical to TRBD1. CDR3 sequence reads: CASSKDRGLVGGYTF. CDR3 nucleotide sequence: TGTGCCAGCAGTAAGGACAGGGGGCTCGTTGGAGGCTACACCTTC.